The rows below give T cell receptor beta chains drawn from one sample of a study of post-analysis software for immune sequencing data. One entry per CDR3 protein results from TCRdb running MiXCR on the PCR reads. Of about 820,000 distinct CDR3 sequences in the sample, roughly 58% were seen once. Sequencing was performed on blood. Receptors originate from a girl between 10 and 17 years old with multiple sclerosis. CDR3s include the opening cysteine and the closing phenylalanine or tryptophan.

V gene: TRBV10-3; J gene: TRBJ2-5; CDR3 protein: CAISESTKEETQYF
V gene: TRBV3-1; J gene: TRBJ2-1; CDR3 protein: CASSQDRVSAQQFF
V gene: TRBV29-1; J gene: TRBJ1-2; CDR3 protein: CSVAGRQGNGYTF
V gene: TRBV24-1; J gene: TRBJ2-5; CDR3 protein: CATSRVREETQYF
V gene: TRBV29-1; J gene: TRBJ1-2; CDR3 protein: CSVGRDSYGYTF
V gene: TRBV9; J gene: TRBJ1-1; CDR3 protein: CASSVVQGTEAFF
V gene: TRBV25-1; J gene: TRBJ1-2; CDR3 protein: CASSPPRGGGGANYGYTF
V gene: TRBV12-3/TRBV12-4; J gene: TRBJ1-1; CDR3 protein: CASRPTLGNTEAFF
V gene: TRBV29-1; J gene: TRBJ2-3; CDR3 protein: CSVPSGLRDTQYF
V gene: TRBV29-1; J gene: TRBJ2-7; CDR3 protein: CSVEDQKIETSSYEQYF
V gene: TRBV6-2/TRBV6-3; J gene: TRBJ2-2; CDR3 protein: CASRLQGNTGELFF
V gene: TRBV6-5; J gene: TRBJ1-2; CDR3 protein: CASSAYREYGYTF
V gene: TRBV20-1; J gene: TRBJ2-5; CDR3 protein: CSARDLVAGAQETQYF
V gene: TRBV20-1; J gene: TRBJ2-5; CDR3 protein: CSARRLREGGRETQYF
V gene: TRBV29-1; J gene: TRBJ2-3; CDR3 protein: CSVEARRTDTQYF
V gene: TRBV5-1; J gene: -; CDR3 protein: CASSLVVAGGPHEQYF
V gene: TRBV4-1; J gene: -; CDR3 protein: CASSHYLGLIEQYF
V gene: TRBV20-1; J gene: TRBJ1-2; CDR3 protein: CSARDPTTANGGYTF
V gene: TRBV20-1; J gene: TRBJ2-1; CDR3 protein: CSADDRSSYNEQFF
V gene: TRBV6-6; J gene: TRBJ1-5; CDR3 protein: CASRYTQGRNNQPQHF
V gene: TRBV7-3; J gene: TRBJ2-7; CDR3 protein: CASSSDPGQTYEQYF
V gene: TRBV7-9; J gene: TRBJ1-1; CDR3 protein: CASSPGGPEAFF
V gene: TRBV7-2; J gene: TRBJ2-3; CDR3 protein: CASSPLSNTDTQYF
V gene: TRBV7-9; J gene: TRBJ2-7; CDR3 protein: CASSLKDSYEQYF
V gene: TRBV9; J gene: TRBJ1-5; CDR3 protein: CASSVGGTPGGQPQHF
V gene: TRBV5-1; J gene: TRBJ2-7; CDR3 protein: CASSLVGGGNEQYF
V gene: TRBV12-3/TRBV12-4; J gene: TRBJ2-3; CDR3 protein: CASSLSRTTDTQYF
V gene: TRBV27; J gene: TRBJ1-2; CDR3 protein: CASSFKAGSGYTF
V gene: TRBV12-3/TRBV12-4; J gene: TRBJ2-7; CDR3 protein: CASSLVGIGEQYF
V gene: TRBV6-4; J gene: TRBJ2-4; CDR3 protein: CASSPGPEGSIQYF
V gene: TRBV6-6; J gene: TRBJ1-5; CDR3 protein: CASRAWRGQEQPQHF
V gene: TRBV5-1; J gene: TRBJ2-3; CDR3 protein: CASSWRKGAGTDTQYF
V gene: TRBV5-1; J gene: TRBJ2-7; CDR3 protein: CASREGARESQYF
V gene: TRBV6-1; J gene: TRBJ2-7; CDR3 protein: CASSDWDRPYEQYF
V gene: TRBV5-1; J gene: TRBJ2-7; CDR3 protein: CASSLGDREFYEQYF
V gene: TRBV28; J gene: TRBJ2-1; CDR3 protein: CASSYSGQGDEQFF
V gene: TRBV6-5; J gene: TRBJ1-1; CDR3 protein: CASSYQEWDRRNTEAFF
V gene: TRBV20-1; J gene: TRBJ2-7; CDR3 protein: CSAPSRDRGPYEQYF
V gene: TRBV7-9; J gene: TRBJ2-1; CDR3 protein: CASSLARTPDGDEQFF
V gene: TRBV6-5; J gene: TRBJ2-5; CDR3 protein: CASREQGRQTQYF
V gene: TRBV4-1; J gene: -; CDR3 protein: CASSQVWGTPYEQYF
V gene: TRBV15; J gene: -; CDR3 protein: CATSRDQPFQETQYF
V gene: TRBV20-1; J gene: TRBJ2-3; CDR3 protein: CSAQGEHSTDTQYF
V gene: TRBV5-1; J gene: TRBJ2-5; CDR3 protein: CASSLGTGSGETQYF
V gene: TRBV25-1; J gene: -; CDR3 protein: CASSDPRGWSETQYF
V gene: TRBV2; J gene: TRBJ2-3; CDR3 protein: CASRTGTSGPSSTDTQYF
V gene: TRBV9; J gene: TRBJ2-5; CDR3 protein: CASSVSGSKETQYF
V gene: TRBV29-1; J gene: -; CDR3 protein: CSVRGPVIDEQYF
V gene: TRBV7-2; J gene: TRBJ2-3; CDR3 protein: CASSSTLAGGTDTQYF
V gene: TRBV18; J gene: -; CDR3 protein: CASSGQGGGDEQYF
V gene: TRBV7-2; J gene: TRBJ2-1; CDR3 protein: CASSHISGRADNEQFF